This TCR beta chain comes out of a study of shared clonotypes between healthy human individuals. Study as a whole: Per-donor plates numbered three CD4 naive, three CD4 memory, two CD8 naive and one CD8 memory.

On this clone itself: Its cognate antigen is unknown.

Naive CD8 isolation took CD45RO-negative cells positively selected for CCR7 and excluded terminally differentiated effector memory CD45RA+ cells. Sequencing was performed with immunoSEQ multiplex PCR; in TCRdb, only in-frame clones are kept and a portion is missing. The table records around 700,000 clones, 92% of them present only once. Germline-derived CDR1 and CDR2 are MNHNS and SASEGT. The CDR3 runs 12 residues. The germline V and J ends were trimmed by 8 bases and 1 base, with 9 bases remaining between them. Regarding the study as a whole: Generally, naive subsets came out with larger estimated richness than memory subsets. What rarefaction showed was incomplete sorted-subset sequencing despite large depth.

Sample: naive CD8+ T cells sorted from blood. The receptor was derived from a man younger than 40 in good health. The V gene is TRBV6-1, the J gene TRBJ2-7; D not certain. The DNA for the CDR3 is TGTGCCAGCTTGACCTCTTCCTACGAGCAGTACTTC. Amino acid sequence: CASLTSSYEQYF.